A single sample gave rise to the 25 T cell receptor delta chains below, sequenced in a study of Vδ1+ human thymocytes. The template was reverse-transcribed extracted RNA. CDR3 amplicons came from multiplex PCR with pooled V-gene forward and constant-region reverse primers. TCRdb re-analyzed the multiplex PCR reads via CATT. In the table there are about 75,000 delta-chain clones, 30% to 40% of which are singletons. These TCRs' antigens remain unknown. Study-level points and caveats: Highly polyclonal TRG and TRD repertoires with Gaussian CDR3 length distributions appeared in thymus.

The source material was Vdelta1+ gamma-delta thymocytes from the thymus. Subset indicated: FACS-sorted CD3+ TCRalphabeta- TCRVdelta1+ TCRVdelta2- thymocytes. The receptors shown here come from a boy under two years old who had congenital heart surgery.

Remarks on this clone: Since a much larger clone is just one base distant, this may be a read error. The chain employs TRDV2 and TRDJ1; 10 positions agree with TRDD3. The CDR3 extends over 15 amino acids. Germline CDR1 GEAIGNYY, CDR2 EKD. Here the CDR3 DNA reads TGTGCCTGTGACCCAACTGGGGGATTGGACGATAACCTCATCTTT. It yields the protein CACDPTGGLDDNLIF.

The V call is TRDV1, the J call TRDJ1; maybe TRDD3 (5 bases). The germline gives CDR1 TSWWSYY, CDR2 QGS. This CDR3 has 17 amino acids. With 0 bases removed from V and 0 bases from J, the gap between germline ends came to 14 bases. CDR3 amino acids: CALGELLGWEYTDKLIF. CDR3 DNA: TGTGCTCTTGGGGAACTTCTAGGCTGGGAGTACACCGATAAACTCATCTTT.

There are a few counts of this clone. The chain links TRDV1 to TRDJ1; 7 bases fit TRDD3. The junction had 23 bases not matched to a gene; V was cut back by 1 base and J by 3 bases. Looked up from germline, CDR1 is TSWWSYY and CDR2 is QGS. The CDR3 loop spans 21 amino acids. CDR3 in amino acids: CALGEQNPPYWGARMADKLIF. The CDR3 DNA reads as TGTGCTCTTGGGGAACAAAATCCTCCGTACTGGGGAGCAAGAATGGCCGATAAACTCATCTTT.

As regards this clone: Germline and junction disagree at one end, which may indicate a read error. V gene TRDV1 combines with J gene TRDJ1; 7 bases are shared with TRDD3. Germline assignment: CDR1 TSWWSYY and CDR2 QGS. CDR3 length: 23 amino acids. The chain's CDR3 is CALGILPSQRTEGDPRYTDKLIF. The CDR3 region has the DNA TGCGCTCTTGGGATACTCCCGTCCCAACGTACTGAAGGGGATCCGCGGTACACCGATAAACTCATCTTT.

The rearrangement joins TRDV1 to TRDJ1; 10 nucleotides align to TRDD3. The germline V gene encodes CDR1 TSWWSYY and CDR2 QGS. The CDR3 covers 16 residues. The ends lost 4 bases at V and 4 bases at J; junction bases unmatched: 9. The CDR3 DNA follows: TGTGCTCTTGGGGTACCTGGGGGATATTGGGACGATAAACTCATCTTT. It yields the protein CALGVPGGYWDDKLIF.

This clone was counted between two and nine times. The chain joins TRDV1 to TRDJ1; TRDD3 aligns across 12 bases. The CDR3 has 18 residues. Germline CDR1 is TSWWSYY and CDR2 is QGS. J lost 3 bases, V lost 5 bases, and 13 bases had no gene match. The CDR3 DNA is TGTGCTCTTGGGTGCCCCCACGGAACTGGGGGATACTCCGATAAACTCATCTTT. It encodes CALGCPHGTGGYSDKLIF.

In its sample, this clone was seen a few times. The J gene is TRDJ1, the V gene TRDV1; D perhaps matches TRDD2 (6 bases). This CDR3 is 18 amino acids long. Germline CDR1 TSWWSYY, CDR2 QGS. The germline V and J ends were trimmed by 5 bases and 3 bases, with 25 bases remaining between them. Written as DNA, the CDR3 is TGTGCTCTTGGGATACCTTCCCCCATGGGCGAGGGAGCCGATAAACTCATCTTT. The encoded protein is CALGIPSPMGEGADKLIF.

This chain joins TRDV1 and TRDJ1; D is ambiguous. The CDR3 loop spans 16 amino acids. Germline CDR1 is TSWWSYY and CDR2 is QGS. V lost 0 bases, J lost 0 bases, and 11 bases lay in between. CDR3 nucleotides: TGTGCTCTTGGGGAACTAACATCCCCGTACACCGATAAACTCATCTTT. Translation gives CALGELTSPYTDKLIF.

This clone was picked up a small number of times. The chain uses TRDV1 and TRDJ1, with unresolved D. Trimming removed 4 bases from V and 3 bases from J, with 21 bases in between. From germline, CDR1 is TSWWSYY and CDR2 QGS. There are 17 residues in the CDR3. CDR3 in DNA: TGTGCTCTTGGGGCCCCATTTCCCGATCGTCCCCCCGATAAACTCATCTTT. It yields the protein CALGAPFPDRPPDKLIF.

This clone was counted between two and nine times. The chain employs TRDV1 and TRDJ1; 8 positions match TRDD2. The CDR3 is made up of 21 amino acids. Germline values: CDR1 TSWWSYY, CDR2 QGS. Trimming removed 2 bases from V and 0 bases from J; junction bases left unmatched: 20. This CDR3 reads CALGEDYFLPILGGYTDKLIF. For the CDR3, the DNA is TGTGCTCTTGGGGAAGACTACTTCCTACCCATACTGGGTGGGTACACCGATAAACTCATCTTT.

This clone was seen a handful of times. The rearrangement joins TRDV1 to TRDJ1; 9 bases map to TRDD2. The CDR3 consists of 21 residues. The V segment lost 5 bases and the J segment 0 bases; nucleotides outside the gene matches: 22. Germline values: CDR1 TSWWSYY, CDR2 QGS. The CDR3 reads CALGNLPTGEVRMGNTDKLIF. DNA of the CDR3: TGTGCTCTTGGGAACCTTCCTACAGGGGAAGTGCGGATGGGGAACACCGATAAACTCATCTTT.

Of note for this clone: At one of its ends the junction is not consistent with the germline gene, which may arise from a read error. This chain connects TRDV2 to TRDJ1; 13 nucleotides agree with TRDD3. CDR1 GEAIGNYY and CDR2 EKD come from the germline V gene. The CDR3 spans 18 residues. The CDR3 nucleotides read TGTGCCTGTGACCAAGGTACTGGGGGATACGCGTACACCGATAAACCCATCTTT. Translating gives CACDQGTGGYAYTDKPIF.

The chain carries TRDV1 and TRDJ1; 10 bases map to TRDD3. Unmatched junction bases numbered 9, after V lost 2 bases and J lost 0 bases. Germline-derived CDR1 and CDR2 are TSWWSYY and QGS. This CDR3 spans 18 amino acids. CDR3 loop: CALGENGTGGFHTDKLIF. The CDR3 nucleotides are TGTGCTCTTGGGGAAAACGGTACTGGGGGATTCCACACCGATAAACTCATCTTT.

This clone was seen a handful of times. The V gene is TRDV1, the J gene TRDJ1; 8 nucleotides agree with TRDD3. Unmatched junction bases numbered 30, after V lost 4 bases and J lost 5 bases. CDR1 and CDR2 (germline): TSWWSYY, QGS. This CDR3 has 22 residues. CDR3 sequence reads: CALGGLHLRLLGVSPLLDKLIF. CDR3 in DNA: TGTGCTCTTGGGGGACTCCACCTCCGTTTACTGGGGGTTTCCCCCCTTCTGGATAAACTCATCTTT.

The sample holds one count of this clone. V usage is TRDV1 and J usage is TRDJ1; 12 positions agree with TRDD3. This CDR3 contains 26 residues. V trimming: 2 bases; J trimming: 6 bases; junction bases outside the gene matches: 37. Germline CDR1 is TSWWSYY and CDR2 is QGS. The DNA of the CDR3 is TGTGCTCTTGGGGAAAGTAGCCGGTTGGCTGGGTTTCGGGGCCGCCAACTGGGGGATACCCCCAATAAACTCATCTTT. Its protein is CALGESSRLAGFRGRQLGDTPNKLIF.

The rearrangement links TRDV1 to TRDJ1, with D possibly matching TRDD2 (8 bases). Trimming took 3 bases from V and 7 from J, leaving 36 bases between them. The CDR3 is made up of 21 amino acids. Per germline, CDR1 TSWWSYY and CDR2 QGS. CDR3 amino acids: CALGDPFASYLGDLHSLKLIF. The CDR3 DNA reads TGTGCTCTTGGGGACCCCTTTGCTTCCTACTTGGGGGACCTTCACTCGCTTAAACTCATCTTT.

V and J are TRDV1 and TRDJ1; 8 bases match TRDD3. Germline CDR1 reads TSWWSYY; CDR2 reads QGS. After removal of 1 base from V and 7 bases from J, the junction contained 14 bases not matched to a gene. The CDR3 has 17 residues. CDR3 residues: CALGEPRPSTGDTKLIF. The DNA for the CDR3 is TGTGCTCTTGGGGAACCCCGACCTAGTACTGGGGATACTAAACTCATCTTT.

J is TRDJ1 and V is TRDV1; possible D gene TRDD2, 5 bases. The CDR3 is made up of 16 amino acids. Germline V gives CDR1 TSWWSYY, CDR2 QGS. V lost 1 base to trimming and J lost 3 bases, with 15 bases between them. CDR3 protein: CALGEPLHLRSDKLIF. The CDR3 DNA is TGTGCTCTTGGGGAACCGCTCCACCTACGGTCCGATAAACTCATCTTT.

On this clone: The limits of the CDR3 on the DNA are not certain, so only TCRdb's listed CDR3 is given. The chain has TRDV1 and TRDJ1; the D call in the table, TRDD3, was not verified against the DNA. The CDR3 spans 25 amino acids, including both terminal residues. CDR1 and CDR2 from the germline V gene are TSWWSYY and QGS. This CDR3 is CALGEHSSRRLTGGYQCSSTDKLIF.

V gene TRDV1 combines with J gene TRDJ1, with D possibly TRDD3 on 6 matching bases. V lost 2 bases to trimming and J lost 0 bases, with 10 bases between them. The CDR3 is 15 residues long. CDR1 is TSWWSYY, CDR2 QGS, per germline. The CDR3 region has the DNA TGTGCTCTTGGGGAATGCAGGGGATACACCGATAAACTCATCTTT. Translating gives CALGECRGYTDKLIF.

This clone was picked up one time. The V call is TRDV1, the J call TRDJ1; TRDD3 agrees at 10 bases. The CDR3 is made up of 19 amino acids. CDR1 TSWWSYY and CDR2 QGS come from the germline V gene. Unmatched junction bases numbered 20, after V lost 3 bases and J lost 7 bases. Here the CDR3 reads CALGEPHSTGGLYRGKLIF. Here the CDR3 DNA reads TGTGCTCTTGGGGAGCCCCATTCTACTGGGGGATTATACAGGGGTAAACTCATCTTT.

This clone was recorded a few times. The sample contains more than one DNA sequence encoding this CDR3. The chain couples TRDV2 to TRDJ1; TRDD3 might be the D (5 bases). Trimming stripped 4 bases from V and 2 bases from J, with 19 bases between. CDR3 length: 16 amino acids. Per germline, CDR1 GEAIGNYY and CDR2 EKD. The CDR3: CACELWTVPGTDKLIF. The CDR3 coding sequence is TGTGCCTGTGAATTATGGACGGTACCTGGGACCGATAAACTCATCTTT.

This chain joins TRDV1 and TRDJ1; the match to TRDD2 covers 7 bases. V was clipped by 4 bases and J by 0 bases; unmatched bases: 20. Germline CDR1 reads TSWWSYY; CDR2 reads QGS. CDR3 length: 20 amino acids. The CDR3 coding sequence is TGTGCTCTTGGGGTCCCGCCTCACCTACCCTTCCTCAGAAACACCGATAAACTCATCTTT. Amino acid sequence: CALGVPPHLPFLRNTDKLIF.

This clone was seen just once. This rearrangement joins TRDV1 to TRDJ1; 9 bases fit TRDD2. This CDR3 contains 18 residues. V shed 4 bases and J 0 bases; nucleotides not matched to a gene: 12. CDR1 is TSWWSYY and CDR2 is QGS in the germline V gene. The CDR3 sequence: CALGAPSYVGDYTDKLIF. The DNA of the CDR3 is TGTGCTCTTGGGGCACCTTCCTACGTGGGGGACTACACCGATAAACTCATCTTT.

On this clone itself: This sample also contains other DNA sequences that code for the same CDR3. This sequence joins TRDV1 and TRDJ1; D possibly corresponds to TRDD2 (6 bases). The germline V and J ends were trimmed by 0 bases and 0 bases, with 23 bases remaining between them. This CDR3 has 20 amino acids. Germline CDR1 is TSWWSYY and CDR2 is QGS. CDR3 sequence: CALGELKFPSDKVYTDKLIF. The CDR3 coding sequence is TGTGCTCTTGGGGAACTAAAGTTTCCTAGTGATAAGGTATACACCGATAAACTCATCTTT.